This T cell receptor (beta chain) was recovered during a study of post-analysis software for immune sequencing data. Whole-study context: As for disease course, relapsing-remitting, secondary progressive and progressive-relapsing multiple sclerosis were all included. Study-wide findings and caveats: Significantly lower normalized Chao1 diversity was found in patients with multiple sclerosis relative to controls. Co-batched samples clustered tightly together by F measure. Among four or five TRBV segments more frequent in patients than controls were TRBV5-6, TRBV5-1 and TRBV20-1.

Prepared libraries of TCR beta cDNA carried unique molecular identifiers. A population of roughly 0.95 to 10 million T cells gave rise to roughly 500,000 cDNA molecules. Each CDR3 protein is one row after TCRdb ran MiXCR on the PCR reads. In the table there are some 690,000 distinct CDR3 sequences, about 32% of which are singletons. As concerns this clonotype: Antigen specificity is unknown.

V gave up 1 base and J gave up 8 bases; unmatched junction bases: 7. From germline, CDR1 is DFQATT and CDR2 SNEGSKA (reference sequence). The length of the CDR3 is 13 residues. This rearrangement joins TRBV20-1 to TRBJ1-2; 7 nucleotides line up with TRBD1. This clonotype was sampled from a girl between 10 and 17 years old with multiple sclerosis. The specimen sequenced was blood. CDR3 protein: CSARAEGARGYTF. DNA for the CDR3: TGCAGTGCTAGAGCGGAGGGGGCGAGAGGCTACACCTTC.